This TCR beta chain came from a study of response to subunit inactivated influenza vaccine. Study-level results: With each seasonal influenza vaccination, the authors suggested, few new T cells are recruited.

The V end lost 1 base, the J end lost 2 bases, and 5 bases lay between the germline ends. This CDR3 comprises 13 residues. CDR1 is LNHNV and CDR2 is YYDKDF in the germline V gene (reference sequence). Each CDR3 protein gets one entry after TCRdb re-called the RT-PCR reads with MiXCR. Of under 800,000 distinct CDR3 sequences listed, approximately 14% are singletons. Concerning this clonotype: Antigen unknown.

The receptor comes from a man aged 50 to 60 who received an inactivated influenza vaccine. The chain is built from TRBV15 and TRBJ2-5; D ambiguous. This specimen consisted of PBMCs from blood, obtained less than 15 days before vaccination. CDR3 nucleotide sequence: TGTGCCACCAGCAGAGGAATACAAGAGACCCAGTACTTC. It translates to CATSRGIQETQYF. Complete variable domain (other parts from reference TRBV15 and TRBJ2-5): DAMVIQNPRYQVTQFGKPVTLSCSQTLNHNVMYWYQQKSSQAPKLLFHYYDKDFNNEADTPDNFQSRRPNTSFCFLDIRSPGLGDTAMYLCATSRGIQETQYFGPGTRLLVL.